This T cell receptor (beta chain) was obtained from a study of cytomegalovirus exposure and HLA in healthy donors (dated 2017 in TCRdb). Regarding the research as a whole: An earlier analysis of approximately 640 of the donors reported roughly 270 Gb of sequence data and roughly 100 million unique TCR beta sequences from roughly 180 million T cells. Donor age, sex, ethnicity and CMV serostatus were compiled alongside the repertoire data. To study patterns of TCR occurrence, a later analysis re-analyzed previously published TCR beta repertoires from under 750 donors and added high-resolution HLA genotyping. An earlier analysis of 587 of the donors used high-throughput TCR beta sequencing to judge whether each TCR beta V gene segment behaved as functional or pseudogenic. Rather than drawing on any new phenotypic data, the later analysis identified candidate immune exposures from TCR beta sequences and the way those sequences occurred across donors. The study was designed to test whether signatures of past pathogen exposure could be identified by cataloging public T cell receptors. Class I and class II HLA loci were covered by the typing at four-digit resolution. The number of typed donors differed by locus: roughly 620-630 for A, B, C, DRB1 and DQB1; about 520 for DQA1; over 600 for DPA1; and around 490 for DPB1. The genetic ancestry cluster associated with self-reported Caucasian donors included about four fifths of the 350 to 500 genotyped donors. Among under 450 genotyped donors of the cohort, an average of around 240,000 unique TCR beta nucleotide sequences were sequenced per donor, about a sixth of them non-productive. A later genetic analysis used genome-wide SNP genotypes for about three fifths of the 666 donors, treating that subset as a discovery cohort. All discovery cohort repertoires had been generated on a single sequencing platform. Using immunosequencing, the study profiled T cell repertoires from 640 or so subjects and related those repertoires to cytomegalovirus serostatus. Because of strong linkage in the cohort, four to six DR-DQ haplotypes were treated as single units for association and clustering. An early release covering just under 650 HLA-typed donors comprised about 300 gigabases of sequencing data and 65 million to 100 million unique TCR sequences. A separate validation cohort of approximately 120 different subjects was used in addition to the 666-subject first cohort. To predict cytomegalovirus infection status, the study combined high-throughput TCR immunosequencing, statistical association of individual TCRs with disease status, and machine learning.

General findings and caveats noted by the study authors: The authors suggested that the approach could potentially be generalized to other disease states and immunological phenotypes. A cluster of highly shared sequence variants was judged likely to be a technical artifact of the sequencing pipeline. According to a later analysis, TCR association rates differed among HLA loci, with DRB1 alleles showing the most associated TCRs and HLA-C alleles showing the fewest. Linkage disequilibrium might explain the correlated functional status among segregating V segments, but an unknown experimental factor could not be ruled out. In a later genetic analysis, a missense DCLRE1C variant was associated with V-gene and J-gene trimming of TCR beta chains, and the association was replicated in an independent cohort. A total of 150 to 200 TCR beta chains were listed by the study as associated with cytomegalovirus. In a later analysis, HLA-associated TCR beta chains were found to be more clonally expanded and to have lower generation probabilities than equally common non-associated chains. Most TCR sequences were seen in very few donors, while some public TCRs were found in many individuals. A later analysis found that most CMV-associated TCR beta chains appeared HLA-restricted, with HLA associations seemingly driven largely by CMV exposure. In a later analysis, several top co-occurrence clusters were reported to appear linked to parvovirus B19, influenza, CMV and Epstein-Barr virus. HLA typing was unavailable for some donors at each locus, so association tests used only the typed subset. CMV serostatus was the only immune exposure information available for the cohort. A further reported finding was that TCR beta sequences accurately predicted the HLA-A and HLA-B alleles for most subjects in the first cohort. In an earlier analysis of approximately 600 of the donors, most TCR beta V segments were observed in productive rearrangements about 90% or about 30% of the time, broadly matching IMGT annotations. The classifier was reported to diagnose cytomegalovirus status with high specificity and sensitivity in both the original and validation cohorts. A few of the identified cytomegalovirus-associated TCR beta chains were confirmed in vitro to be specific for cytomegalovirus antigens. A later analysis associated 16,951 TCR beta sequences with specific HLA alleles at a false discovery rate of 0.05. Roughly uniform sequencing depth across donors was assumed in presence/absence analyses, although this assumption may not hold. Strong co-occurrence of HLA alleles, especially DR and DQ, made assigning TCR associations to individual alleles difficult. Only TCR beta chains were sequenced in this cohort, and the absence of alpha or paired-chain data limited detectable features. The 87-base-pair reads could not distinguish some IMGT-functional V segments, including TRBV6-2 and TRBV6-3, so those segments were excluded. Because counts were too low, about 17 rarely observed V segments, including chromosome 9 orphons, were excluded from the earlier analysis of 587 of the donors. Compared with the roughly 700-donor mean, donors in an Asian-associated ancestry cluster had fewer N-insertions in productive TCRs, according to a later genetic analysis.

This clone showed up just once. The clone's antigen remains unknown. No quality values exist for individual bases; no much larger clone is one base distant. The CDR3 has 15 amino acids, counting the end cysteine and phenylalanine. Kept here is only the CDR3 DNA, which spans 45 bases and is read in frame from base 1. After removal of 3 bases from V and 2 bases from J, the junction retains 4 bases not matched to a gene. The germline V gene yields SGDLS for CDR1 and YYNGEE for CDR2. Libraries were made using the immunoSEQ multiplex PCR assay. The multiplex PCR relied on a mix of 60 forward primers for TCR Vbeta segments and 13 reverse primers for TCR Jbeta segments. A multiplex PCR assay on genomic DNA amplified the CDR3 region of rearranged TCR beta genes. On the Illumina HiSeq System, the amplified TCR beta libraries were sequenced as 87-base-pair reads. On the study's bioinformatics: A later analysis tallied roughly 80 million unique TCR beta chains across the 650 to 750 repertoires, and 10 million to 11 million of those chains were shared by two or more donors. Raw reads were error-corrected and collapsed into unique sequences by a nearest-neighbor algorithm in which closely related sequences were merged to remove PCR and sequencing errors. V, D and J gene segments were assigned by aligning CDR3 sequences to IMGT reference sequences. For a sequence to be retained, a match of at least six nucleotides was required to both a V gene segment and a J gene segment. A rearrangement counted as productive if the CDR3 had no stop codons and remained in frame with V and J, and every other rearrangement counted as non-productive. Following IMGT convention, CDR3 was defined as the stretch from the second conserved V-encoded cysteine to the conserved J-encoded phenylalanine. Sequences without an unambiguous match to a single V gene segment were excluded from the earlier analysis of a few hundred of the donors. An earlier analysis of almost 600 of the donors classified V segments as functional when productive rearrangements were above 56.7% and as segregating when the standard deviation between donors was above 5%. A statistical classification framework was built to diagnose cytomegalovirus status from the catalog of TCR beta chain sequences. In a later analysis, TCR nucleotide sequences were compared against IMGT/GENE-DB human TR gene sequences so that V and J genes could be assigned. A later analysis assigned CDR3 sequences and most-parsimonious VDJ recombination scenarios with the TCRdist pipeline. In a later analysis, each TCR beta chain was defined by its CDR3 amino acid sequence together with its V-gene family, and reads lacking a unique V-gene family were excluded. A later analysis removed 592 highly shared, low-generation-probability nucleotide sequences to deal with suspected cross-contamination and a sequencing artifact. A later analysis calculated a clonal expansion index for each public chain from normalized within-repertoire ranks of inferred template counts. Generation probabilities in a later analysis came from a VDJ recombination model fitted to out-of-frame rearrangements, and those results were checked against IGoR. In a later analysis, TCR-TCR, TCR-HLA and TCR-CMV co-occurrence was scored with hypergeometric tests, and a repertoire-size bias correction was applied to TCR pairs. To estimate false discovery rates, a later analysis permuted the HLA or CMV assignments 20 times. In a later analysis, co-occurring TCRs were grouped using DBSCAN, and TCRdist sequence similarity was added for clustering within HLA-allele-positive subsets. Co-occurrence clustering excluded repertoires with fewer than 30,000 or more than 120,000 public chains, plus five with anomalous nucleotide sharing. This is the immuneACCESS table as TCRdb keeps it, with only in-frame sequences that have V and J called. A part of the clones is gone; compared with another copy, unresolved V genes explain less than half, and the rest is unexplained. For V, J and clone size, that table is used; D and trimming come from the DNA. This sample comprises 70,000 or so clones, around 70% of them detected only once. The ten largest clonotypes hold around 9.9% of the sample.

The cohort comprised around 700 healthy bone marrow donors. At the time of sampling, every cohort member was nominally healthy, though immune exposures that went unrecorded were likely present. The donor tested CMV seronegative, placing the donor among the approximately 400 seronegative members of the cohort. A peripheral blood sample was provided by each donor, and peripheral blood mononuclear cells were used for TCR beta sequencing. Genomic DNA extraction from the blood cell samples was performed with the Qiagen DNeasy Blood Extraction Kit. The chain joins TRBV9 to TRBJ2-3, and 9 junction bases match TRBD2. The receptor comes from a woman aged 25-40 years in good health and CMV-seronegative. The sample was PBMCs. In nucleotides, the sequence is TGTGCCAGCAGCGCCGCTAGCGGGGCCACAGATACGCAGTATTTT. Its protein reads: CASSAASGATDTQYF.